The 14 T cell receptor beta chains below come from one sample, sequenced in a study of CD8 T cells in ankylosing spondylitis (dated 2017 in TCRdb). Libraries were made using 5' RACE. Instrument on record: Illumina HiSeq 2500. TCRdb reanalyzed the raw reads on its own, using fastp at Q25 for trimming and MiXCR for clone calling, and kept in-frame beta chains. Each CDR3 protein gets just one entry, which takes the most common genes and DNA from the rows behind it. Within this sample are roughly 700,000 distinct CDR3 sequences, with about 20% of them counted one time only. The ten largest clonotypes hold 15% to 20% of the sample. Overall results and qualifications from the work: A TCR beta motif made up of several highly homologous amino acid variants appeared to be characteristic of blood from ankylosing spondylitis patients.

These TCRs' antigens remain unknown. The sequenced material came from blood, either unsorted or a sorted T cell fraction (not recorded which). The receptors originated from a male donor with ankylosing spondylitis.

This clonotype occurred many times. J is TRBJ2-5 and V is TRBV18; D is undetermined. Trimming left V 3 bases short and J 5 bases short, with 10 bases between. Germline V gives CDR1 KGHSH, CDR2 LQKENI. The CDR3 covers 13 residues. The CDR3 sequence is CASSPWGFETQYF. In DNA, the CDR3 is TGTGCCAGCTCACCGTGGGGATTCGAGACCCAGTACTTC.

This clonotype appeared many times. The CDR3 reads CASSQEGQGNEKLFF. For the CDR3, the DNA is TGCGCCAGCAGCCAAGAGGGACAGGGTAATGAAAAACTGTTTTTT. The chain recombines TRBV4-3 with TRBJ1-4; TRBD1 matches at 9 bases. Germline V lookup: CDR1 LGHNA, CDR2 YSLEER. V was pared by 0 bases and J by 4 bases, with 0 bases of the junction left unmatched. The CDR3 is 15 amino acids.

This clonotype was counted many times. The chain combines TRBV5-1 with TRBJ1-2; D not certain. V lost 4 bases, J lost 8 bases, and 21 bases lay in between. The CDR3 has 15 residues. Germline CDR1 reads SGHRS; CDR2 reads YFSETQ. CDR3 bases: TGCGCCAGCAGCCCAATTGAGGACTACCCGGGGGGCTACACCTTC. Translated, it gives CASSPIEDYPGGYTF.

Ten or more counts support this clonotype. The chain recombines TRBV20-1 with TRBJ1-5; 8 bases align to TRBD1. The CDR3 covers 13 residues. Germline V gene lookup returns CDR1 DFQATT and CDR2 SNEGSKA (reference sequence). The V gene end was trimmed by 6 bases and the J gene end by 5 bases; junction bases not matched to a gene: 6. The CDR3 bases are TGCAGTGCCCACGGCAGGGGGCATCAGCCCCAGCATTTT. It is translated as CSAHGRGHQPQHF.

The chain employs TRBV11-2 and TRBJ2-2; tentatively, D is TRBD1 or TRBD2 (6 bases each). The length of the CDR3 is 16 residues. Germline V gene sequence: CDR1 SGHAT, CDR2 FQNNGV. Trimming cost V 7 bases and J 2 bases, with 17 bases left between them. The CDR3 region has the DNA TGTGCCAGCACCTCCCTGGGGGGCGCAAACACCGGGGAGCTGTTTTTT. As protein: CASTSLGGANTGELFF.

The chain recombines TRBV6-2 or TRBV6-3 with TRBJ2-7; possibly TRBD2 for D (5 bases). Germline loops: CDR1 MNHEY, CDR2 SVGEGT. V shed 4 bases and J shed 0 bases, with 7 bases lying between them. The CDR3 covers 13 residues. The CDR3: CASSSGNSYEQYF. The CDR3 DNA sequence: TGTGCCAGCAGTTCGGGAAACTCCTACGAGCAGTACTTC.

This clonotype was found many times. The gene calls are TRBV29-1 and TRBJ2-1; no clear D. CDR1 SQVTM and CDR2 ANQGSEA come from the germline V gene. The germline V and J ends were trimmed by 1 base and 0 bases, with 7 bases remaining between them. CDR3 size: 14 residues. The CDR3 spells CSVEGAPSYNEQFF. In DNA, the CDR3 is TGCAGCGTTGAAGGGGCACCCTCCTACAATGAGCAGTTCTTC.

This clonotype appeared many times. The chain couples TRBV29-1 to TRBJ1-1, with a possible D match to TRBD1 (5 bases). The CDR3 is 14 residues long. Germline-derived CDR1 and CDR2 are SQVTM and ANQGSEA. With 1 base removed from V and 4 bases from J, the gap between germline ends came to 13 bases. CDR3 sequence: CSVEGWGDGTEAFF. In nucleotides, the CDR3 is TGCAGCGTTGAAGGATGGGGGGACGGCACTGAAGCTTTCTTT. The full variable domain, completed using reference TRBV29-1 and TRBJ1-1, is SAVISQKPSRDICQRGTSLTIQCQVDSQVTMMFWYRQQPGQSLTLIATANQGSEATYESGFVIDKFPISRPNLTFSTLTVSNMSPEDSSIYLCSVEGWGDGTEAFFGQGTRLTVV.

The rearrangement joins TRBV27 to TRBJ2-5; 8 nucleotides match TRBD1. From germline, CDR1 is MNHEY and CDR2 SMNVEV (reference sequence). CDR3 length: 13 residues. The V segment lost 5 bases and the J segment 8 bases; nucleotides outside the gene matches: 7. The CDR3: CASSIGQGSTQYF. The DNA for the CDR3 is TGTGCCAGCAGTATCGGACAGGGCAGCACCCAGTACTTC.

In this sample, this clonotype turned up a few times. This sequence joins TRBV20-1 and TRBJ2-1, with TRBD2 as a possible D gene (5 bases). The V gene's germline CDR1 is DFQATT and CDR2 SNEGSKA (reference sequence). The CDR3 loop spans 15 amino acids. V was cut by 5 bases and J by 0 bases, with 14 bases left in between. CDR3: CSAGLSGYSYNEQFF. CDR3 coding DNA: TGCAGTGCTGGGTTGAGCGGATACTCCTACAATGAGCAGTTCTTC.

The chain recombines TRBV12-3 or TRBV12-4 with TRBJ2-7; possibly TRBD1 or TRBD2 for D (5 bases each). This CDR3 has 15 amino acids. Between the trimmed V and J ends, which lost 3 bases and 3 bases, there was a span of 15 bases. CDR3 DNA: TGTGCCAGCAGTTTGCACGAGGGGCTGGGCTACGAGCAGTACTTC. It yields the protein CASSLHEGLGYEQYF.

V gene TRBV4-3 combines with J gene TRBJ2-5, with D unresolved. V was shortened by 0 bases and J by 2 bases, with 7 bases between the two germline ends. Germline V lookup: CDR1 LGHNA, CDR2 YSLEER. This CDR3 contains 14 residues. CDR3 protein: CASSQEIGQETQYF. The CDR3 DNA follows: TGCGCCAGCAGCCAAGAAATCGGTCAAGAGACCCAGTACTTC.

Only a few counts were recorded for this clonotype. One end of the junction does not line up with germline, which may come from a read error. The rearrangement uses TRBV12-3 or TRBV12-4 and TRBJ2-7, with TRBD1 matching over 7 bases. The CDR3 contains 16 residues. The chain's CDR3 is CASRLGGWGDSYEQYF. The CDR3 DNA follows: TGTGCCAGCAGGTTAGGGGGCTGGGGCGACTCCTACGAGCAGTACTTC.

This clonotype was counted between two and nine times. The chain links TRBV10-1 to TRBJ2-7; 8 nucleotides line up with TRBD1. Germline V gene data show CDR1 as WNHNN and CDR2 as SYGVQD (reference sequence). The CDR3 is 12 residues long. With V trimmed by 8 bases and J by 5 bases, 5 bases remained unmatched. This chain's CDR3 is CASVDRDHEQYF. The DNA of the CDR3 is TGCGCCAGCGTGGACAGGGACCACGAGCAGTACTTC.